The sequence of this T cell receptor (beta chain) was determined in a study of blood T cells in healthy people across ages. Next came a second PCR, run for roughly 6 to 11 cycles, which used a sample-barcoded 5' primer along with a J-beta primer mix. TCRdb re-analysed the 5' RACE reads in MiXCR, keeping a single row per CDR3 protein. In the table there are around 870,000 distinct CDR3 sequences, less than 35% of which are singletons. The V gene lost 6 bases and the J gene lost 0 bases, with 14 bases spanning the gap. The CDR3 covers 16 residues. Germline loops: CDR1 MNHEY, CDR2 SVGAGI. The chain is built from TRBV6-5 and TRBJ2-2; possibly TRBD2 for D (6 bases). The clonotype comes from a woman over 75 in good health. The sample consisted of blood. The CDR3 region is CASRGGNLANTGELFF. The CDR3, as DNA: TGTGCCAGCAGAGGCGGGAACCTCGCGAACACCGGGGAGCTGTTTTTT.